These 2 T cell receptor beta chains were sequenced from one sample in a study of shared clonotypes between healthy human individuals. TCRdb's copy holds only in-frame clones and misses some; the assay was immunoSEQ multiplex PCR. Among about 2.3 million clones, 85% to 95% were seen once, and the ten largest hold around 0.4%. The sample comprised naive CD4+ T cells from PBMCs. The subset is: CD45RA+ positively selected. The source of these receptors is a man between 18 and 29 years old in good health. Some clones in this sample may be carry-over from other donors' samples.

V usage is TRBV7-2 and J usage is TRBJ1-1; maybe TRBD1 (6 bases). The V end lost 1 base, the J end lost 4 bases, and 13 bases lay between the germline ends. The CDR3 contains 15 residues. Germline loops: CDR1 SGHTA, CDR2 FQGNSA. The CDR3 reads CASSLEGVPSTEAFF. The CDR3 bases are TGTGCCAGCAGCTTAGAGGGGGTGCCGAGCACTGAAGCTTTCTTT.

This chain links TRBV10-2 with TRBJ2-5, with a possible D match to TRBD1 (6 bases). This CDR3 has 12 amino acids. The V end lost 7 bases, the J end lost 3 bases, and 9 bases lay between the germline ends. Germline CDR1 reads WSHSY; CDR2 reads SAAADI. The CDR3 is CASMAGEETQYF. CDR3 in DNA: TGCGCCAGCATGGCAGGGGAAGAGACCCAGTACTTC.